Listed below are T cell receptor beta chains from one sample, sequenced in a study of T-cell memory formation after mild COVID-19. TCRdb reprocessed the 5' RACE reads via MiXCR and lists one record per CDR3 protein. This table has 90,000 to 120,000 distinct CDR3 sequences, 11% appearing once. Sample: PBMCs or a T cell subset sorted from them (not recorded which). The receptors come from a man aged 18 to 30 who had mild COVID-19 (a few samples of this study predate the infection). Cell type and time point are not known. Both conserved end residues are part of each CDR3. The D gene is left open where the match is weak. Clone size is stated in some rows and not others, as once, few, many or a class when expanded.

abundance	d_gene	v_gene	j_gene	CDR3aa	CDR3nt
few	TRBD2	TRBV6-2/TRBV6-3	TRBJ2-1	CASSYPGLAGGPTSYNEQFF	TGTGCCAGCAGTTACCCGGGACTAGCGGGGGGGCCTACCTCCTACAATGAGCAGTTCTTC
.	TRBD2	TRBV3-1	TRBJ2-1	CASSQIAGGHGNEQFF	TGTGCCAGCAGCCAAATAGCGGGGGGGCACGGCAATGAGCAGTTCTTC
few	.	TRBV7-9	TRBJ1-2	CASSPVGGYTF	TGTGCCAGCAGCCCCGTGGGTGGCTACACCTTC
.	TRBD1	TRBV7-2	TRBJ2-3	CASSFRQGTDTQYF	TGTGCCAGCAGCTTCCGACAGGGGACAGATACGCAGTATTTT
.	TRBD2	TRBV12-3/TRBV12-4	TRBJ2-3	CASSPGTSGAYTDTQYF	TGTGCCAGCAGCCCCGGGACTAGCGGGGCATACACAGATACGCAGTATTTT
many	.	TRBV4-2	TRBJ2-4	CASSQDEGQPLSWDIQYF	TGTGCCAGCAGCCAAGATGAGGGTCAGCCCCTCAGTTGGGACATTCAGTACTTC
few	TRBD1	TRBV3-1	TRBJ1-2	CASSPGGFSPNYGYTF	TGTGCCAGCAGCCCAGGGGGGTTCAGTCCTAACTATGGCTACACCTTC
few	TRBD2	TRBV7-9	TRBJ2-3	CASSFRLAEYDTQYF	TGTGCCAGCAGCTTCAGACTAGCGGAGTATGATACGCAGTATTTT
.	TRBD2	TRBV12-3/TRBV12-4	TRBJ2-1	CASSFVGGTNEQFF	TGTGCCAGCAGTTTTGTGGGGGGGACCAATGAGCAGTTCTTC
many	TRBD2	TRBV5-1	TRBJ2-1	CASSQTREAYNEQFF	TGCGCCAGCAGCCAAACACGGGAGGCCTACAATGAGCAGTTCTTC
few	.	TRBV12-3/TRBV12-4	TRBJ2-7	CASSSSTGTVSYEQYF	TGTGCCAGCAGTTCTTCAACCGGGACGGTTTCCTACGAGCAGTACTTC